Shown below are 16 T cell receptor beta chains from a single sample sequenced in a study of early T cells in non-severe SARS-CoV-2 infection. TCRdb reprocessed the 5' RACE reads via MiXCR and lists one record per CDR3 protein. The sample consists of tens of thousands of distinct CDR3 sequences, around 4.9% of them appearing once. Sequencing input: whole blood. All receptors come from an adult who was a healthcare worker with PCR-confirmed SARS-CoV-2 infection or an uninfected control (not recorded which).

Turning to this clonotype: A read error may produce the germline difference seen at one junction end. The chain is built from TRBV7-3 and TRBJ2-4; no clear D. The CDR3 consists of 13 residues. CDR1 and CDR2 (germline): SGHTA, FQGTGA. The CDR3 reads CASSSAPYAEISF. CDR3 DNA sequence: TGTGCCAGCAGCTCAGCCCCCTACGCAGAGATTAGCTTC.

This clonotype came up many times. The chain has TRBV30 and TRBJ1-4; 8 nucleotides match TRBD1. In germline, CDR1 is GTSNPN, CDR2 SVGIG (reference sequence). The V and J ends lost 2 bases and 5 bases, in that order; junction bases with no gene match: 4. The CDR3 is 14 amino acids. The DNA of the CDR3 is TGTGCCTGGAGTCTCACAGGGGGGAATGAAAAACTGTTTTTT. Translation: CAWSLTGGNEKLFF.

This clonotype was counted only a few times. The rearrangement uses TRBV11-3 and TRBJ2-1, with 11 bases identical to TRBD2. J gave up 5 bases and V 3 bases, and 3 bases lay outside the gene matches. The CDR3 extends over 15 amino acids. Germline values: CDR1 SGHNT, CDR2 YENEEA. The CDR3 sequence: CASSLGLAEDNEQFF. The CDR3, as DNA: TGTGCCAGCAGCTTGGGACTAGCGGAAGACAATGAGCAGTTCTTC.

As concerns this clonotype: A much larger clone differs from this one at a single base, so this may be a read error. The rearrangement links TRBV18 to TRBJ2-1; D might be TRBD1 or TRBD2, each matching 7 bases. CDR3 length: 15 residues. Germline CDR1 is KGHSH and CDR2 is LQKENI. CDR3 region: CVSSPGGAGYNEQFF. Here the CDR3 DNA reads TGTGTCAGCTCACCAGGGGGGGCCGGCTACAATGAGCAGTTCTTC.

This clonotype has ten or more counts. The chain carries TRBV24-1 and TRBJ2-3; D may be TRBD2 (5 bases). This CDR3 region has 14 residues. V was trimmed by 2 bases and J by 6 bases, leaving 11 bases between them. Germline values: CDR1 KGHDR, CDR2 SFDVKD. Written as DNA, the CDR3 is TGTGCCACCAGTGATTATAGAGGGTCCGATACGCAGTATTTT. Translated, it gives CATSDYRGSDTQYF.

The chain joins TRBV6-5 to TRBJ1-3; D not resolved. V gave up 5 bases and J gave up 7 bases, with 21 bases separating them. Per germline, CDR1 MNHEY and CDR2 SVGAGI. This CDR3 contains 16 residues. The CDR3 DNA follows: TGTGCCAGCAGTGGCCCCCGGGATCCGGGGAGGAACACCATATATTTT. The encoded protein is CASSGPRDPGRNTIYF.

The sample holds many counts of this clonotype. CDR3 region: CASSQASYEQYF. The CDR3 region has the DNA TGTGCCAGCAGCCAGGCCTCCTACGAGCAGTACTTC. This chain joins TRBV3-1 and TRBJ2-7; the D is unclear. Germline V gene data show CDR1 as LGHDT and CDR2 as YNNKEL (reference sequence). The CDR3 has 12 amino acids. Deletions cut 3 bases from V and 0 bases from J, with 3 bases between.

This clonotype was detected ten times or more. This chain joins TRBV18 and TRBJ1-1; no definite D call. The V end was cut by 3 bases, the J end by 5 bases, with 19 bases between. The CDR3 length is 16 residues. Germline V lookup: CDR1 KGHSH, CDR2 LQKENI. CDR3 coding DNA: TGTGCCAGCTCACCCCCCTTGAGACCCGGAGGGACTGAAGCTTTCTTT. Its protein is CASSPPLRPGGTEAFF.

The chain couples TRBV19 to TRBJ2-3; 7 bases are a match to TRBD1. CDR3 size: 16 residues. Trimming removed 5 bases from V and 6 bases from J; junction bases left unmatched: 14. Germline-derived CDR1 and CDR2 are LNHDA and SQIVND (reference sequence). The DNA for the CDR3 is TGTGCCAGTAGTGCCTACTCGCGACAGGGAATGGATACGCAGTATTTT. Amino acid sequence: CASSAYSRQGMDTQYF.

This clonotype was seen many times. The genes are TRBV5-4 and TRBJ2-3, with a weak D call TRBD2 (6 bases). V lost 0 bases, J lost 0 bases, and 11 bases lay in between. CDR3 length: 16 amino acids. The V gene's germline CDR1 is SGHNT and CDR2 YYREEE (reference sequence). CDR3 coding DNA: TGTGCCAGCAGCTTGGGTCTAGCGTCGAGCACAGATACGCAGTATTTT. Amino acid sequence: CASSLGLASSTDTQYF.

This clonotype appeared many times. The chain joins TRBV6-5 to TRBJ1-6; D gene ambiguous. V was clipped by 2 bases and J by 5 bases, with 7 bases between them. This CDR3 has 14 amino acids. Germline V CDR1 and CDR2: MNHEY, SVGAGI. In DNA form, the CDR3 reads TGTGCCAGCAGTTACGAGCAAAATAATTCACCCCTCCACTTT. This encodes CASSYEQNNSPLHF.

This clonotype was recorded many times. The chain has TRBV24-1 and TRBJ2-3; the match to TRBD2 covers 9 bases. Trimming took 5 bases from V and 3 from J; bases not matched to a gene: 5. Per the germline V gene, CDR1 is KGHDR and CDR2 is SFDVKD. The length of the CDR3 is 15 residues. CDR3 in amino acids: CATSGGTSKTDTQYF. CDR3 nucleotides: TGTGCCACCAGTGGTGGGACTAGCAAGACAGATACGCAGTATTTT.

The genes are TRBV11-2 and TRBJ2-5, with 9 bases matching TRBD1. Trimming removed 7 bases from V and 2 bases from J; junction bases left unmatched: 5. The V gene's germline CDR1 is SGHAT and CDR2 FQNNGV. This CDR3 spans 14 amino acids. CDR3 amino acids: CASNEDRGQETQYF. For the CDR3, the DNA is TGTGCCAGCAACGAGGACAGGGGACAAGAGACCCAGTACTTC.

This clonotype was seen ten or more times. The chain recombines TRBV7-9 with TRBJ2-3, with TRBD2 matching over 10 bases. The CDR3 loop spans 14 amino acids. Germline-derived CDR1 and CDR2 are SEHNR and FQNEAQ (reference sequence). J lost 5 bases, V lost 4 bases, and 3 bases had no gene match. The CDR3 here is CASSSGTSVDTQYF. CDR3 sequence (DNA): TGTGCCAGCAGCTCAGGGACTAGCGTAGATACGCAGTATTTT.

The chain joins TRBV3-1 to TRBJ1-1; D is uncertain. The germline gives CDR1 LGHDT, CDR2 YNNKEL (reference sequence). The V and J ends lost 8 bases and 3 bases respectively, with 13 bases between them. The CDR3 is 13 residues long. CDR3 in DNA: TGTGCCAGCCGGGCGGGCGGGGACACTGAAGCTTTCTTT. Protein: CASRAGGDTEAFF.

This clonotype has ten or more counts. The chain uses TRBV5-1 and TRBJ1-4; possibly TRBD1 for D (5 bases). V was cut by 0 bases and J by 8 bases, with 14 bases left in between. CDR1 is SGHRS and CDR2 is YFSETQ in the germline V gene. CDR3 length: 15 amino acids. The CDR3, as DNA: TGCGCCAGCAGCTTGGCGGGGGTGTTGGACGAAAAACTGTTTTTT. It is translated as CASSLAGVLDEKLFF. The full variable domain, its missing parts supplied by reference TRBV5-1 and TRBJ1-4, is KAGVTQTPRYLIKTRGQQVTLSCSPISGHRSVSWYQQTPGQGLQFLFEYFSETQRNKGNFPGRFSGRQFSNSRSEMNVSTLELGDSALYLCASSLAGVLDEKLFFGSGTQLSVL.